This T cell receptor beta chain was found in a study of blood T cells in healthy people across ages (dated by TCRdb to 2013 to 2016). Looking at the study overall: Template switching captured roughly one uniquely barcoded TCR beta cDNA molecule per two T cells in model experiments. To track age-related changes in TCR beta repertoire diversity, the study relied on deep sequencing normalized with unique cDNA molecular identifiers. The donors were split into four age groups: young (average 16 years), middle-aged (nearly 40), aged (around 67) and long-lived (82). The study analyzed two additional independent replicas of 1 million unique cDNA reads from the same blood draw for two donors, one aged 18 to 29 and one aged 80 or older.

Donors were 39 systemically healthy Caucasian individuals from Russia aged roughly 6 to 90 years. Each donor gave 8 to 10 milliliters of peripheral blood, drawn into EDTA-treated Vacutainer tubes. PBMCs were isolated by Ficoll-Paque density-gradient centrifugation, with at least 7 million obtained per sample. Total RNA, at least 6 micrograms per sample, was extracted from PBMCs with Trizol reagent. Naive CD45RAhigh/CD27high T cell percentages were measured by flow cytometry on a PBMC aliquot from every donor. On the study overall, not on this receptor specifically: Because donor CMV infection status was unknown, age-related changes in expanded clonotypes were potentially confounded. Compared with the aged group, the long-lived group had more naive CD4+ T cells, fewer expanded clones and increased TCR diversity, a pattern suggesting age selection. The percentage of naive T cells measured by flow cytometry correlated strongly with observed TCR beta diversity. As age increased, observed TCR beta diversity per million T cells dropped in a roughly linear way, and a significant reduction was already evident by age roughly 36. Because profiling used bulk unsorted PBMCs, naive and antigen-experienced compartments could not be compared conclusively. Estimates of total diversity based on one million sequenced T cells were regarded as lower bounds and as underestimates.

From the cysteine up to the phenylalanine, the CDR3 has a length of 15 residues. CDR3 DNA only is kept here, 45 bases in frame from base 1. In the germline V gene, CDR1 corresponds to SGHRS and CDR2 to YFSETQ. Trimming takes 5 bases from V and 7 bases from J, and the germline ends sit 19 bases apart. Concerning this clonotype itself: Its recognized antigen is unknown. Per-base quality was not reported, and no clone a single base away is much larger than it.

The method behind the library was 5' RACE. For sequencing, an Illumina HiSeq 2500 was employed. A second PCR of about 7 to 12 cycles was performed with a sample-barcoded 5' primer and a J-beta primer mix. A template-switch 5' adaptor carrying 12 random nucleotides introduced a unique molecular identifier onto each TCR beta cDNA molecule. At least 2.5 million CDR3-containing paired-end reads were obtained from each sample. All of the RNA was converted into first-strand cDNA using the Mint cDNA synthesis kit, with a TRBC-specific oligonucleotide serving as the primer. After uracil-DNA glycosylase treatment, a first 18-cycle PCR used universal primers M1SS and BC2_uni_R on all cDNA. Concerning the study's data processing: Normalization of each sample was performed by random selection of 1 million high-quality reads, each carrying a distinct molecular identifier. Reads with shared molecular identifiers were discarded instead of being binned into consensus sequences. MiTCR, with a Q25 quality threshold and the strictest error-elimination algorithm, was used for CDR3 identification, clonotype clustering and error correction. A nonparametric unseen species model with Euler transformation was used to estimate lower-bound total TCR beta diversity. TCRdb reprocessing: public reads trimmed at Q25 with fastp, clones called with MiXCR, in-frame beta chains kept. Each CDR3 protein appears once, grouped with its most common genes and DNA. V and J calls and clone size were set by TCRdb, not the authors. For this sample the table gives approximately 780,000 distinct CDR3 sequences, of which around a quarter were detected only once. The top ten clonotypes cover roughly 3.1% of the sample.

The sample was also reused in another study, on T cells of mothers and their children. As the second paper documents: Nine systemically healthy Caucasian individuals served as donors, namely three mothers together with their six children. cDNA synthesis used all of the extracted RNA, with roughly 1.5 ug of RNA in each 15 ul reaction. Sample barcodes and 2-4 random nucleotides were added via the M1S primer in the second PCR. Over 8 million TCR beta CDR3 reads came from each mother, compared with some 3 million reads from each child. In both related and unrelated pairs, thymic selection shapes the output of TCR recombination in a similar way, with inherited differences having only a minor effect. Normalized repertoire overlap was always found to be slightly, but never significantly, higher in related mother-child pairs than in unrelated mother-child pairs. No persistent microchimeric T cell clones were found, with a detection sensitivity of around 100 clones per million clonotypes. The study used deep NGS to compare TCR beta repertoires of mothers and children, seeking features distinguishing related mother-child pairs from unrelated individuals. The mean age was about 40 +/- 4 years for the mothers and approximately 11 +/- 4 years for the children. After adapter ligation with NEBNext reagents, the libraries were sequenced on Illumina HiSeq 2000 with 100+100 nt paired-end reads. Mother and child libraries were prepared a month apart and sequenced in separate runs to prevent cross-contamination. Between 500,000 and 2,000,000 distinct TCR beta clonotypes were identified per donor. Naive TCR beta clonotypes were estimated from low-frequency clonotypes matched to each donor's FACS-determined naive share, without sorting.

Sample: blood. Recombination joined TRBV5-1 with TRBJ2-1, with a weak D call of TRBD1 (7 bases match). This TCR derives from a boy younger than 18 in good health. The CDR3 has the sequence CASRRGQTVENEQFF. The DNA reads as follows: TGCGCCAGCAGGCGGGGACAGACCGTCGAGAATGAGCAGTTCTTC.